These 21 T cell receptor beta chains were all obtained from the same sample, sequenced in a study of blood T cell repertoires in COVID-19. The assay was immunoSEQ multiplex PCR, and TCRdb's table has in-frame clones only and misses some. The sample records about 250,000 clones, approximately 82% being singletons. The sequencing input was peripheral blood. These receptors all stem from a man older than 75 with acute or convalescent COVID-19.

This clone has only a few counts. The chain recombines TRBV28 with TRBJ1-5; D gene unclear. The CDR3 spans 12 residues. V lost 3 bases and J 9 bases, leaving 9 bases between the germline ends. CDR1 MDHEN and CDR2 SYDVKM come from the germline V gene. CDR3 sequence (DNA): TGTGCCAGCAGTTTTGAGCGGGGGCCCCAGCATTTT. Encoded protein: CASSFERGPQHF.

The rearrangement uses TRBV4-2 and TRBJ2-5; 8 positions match TRBD2. V lost 4 bases and J lost 1; bases outside the gene matches: 8. The germline CDR1 and CDR2 sequences are LGHNA and YNFKEQ. The CDR3 is made up of 16 amino acids. CDR3 sequence: CASSLLTTSAQETQYF. CDR3 nucleotides: TGTGCCAGCAGCCTATTGACGACTAGCGCCCAAGAGACCCAGTACTTC.

In its sample, this clone was seen a few times. The V gene is TRBV20-1, the J gene TRBJ1-1; D possibly corresponds to TRBD1 (5 bases). Trimming left V 3 bases short and J 2 bases short, with 16 bases between. The V gene's germline CDR1 is DFQATT and CDR2 SNEGSKA (reference sequence). CDR3 length: 15 amino acids. The CDR3 here is CSASRSPTGNTEAFF. The CDR3 DNA follows: TGCAGTGCTAGTCGTTCACCAACAGGTAACACTGAAGCTTTCTTT.

CDR3 in DNA: TGCAGTGCTAGAGCGGGTTACGAGCAGTACTTC. Translation gives CSARAGYEQYF. The chain recombines TRBV20-1 with TRBJ2-7, with D unresolved. The germline V gene encodes CDR1 DFQATT and CDR2 SNEGSKA (reference sequence). Trimming cost V 1 base and J 4 bases, with 5 bases left between them. This CDR3 region has 11 residues.

The V call is TRBV19, the J call TRBJ1-2, with TRBD1 matching over 10 bases. In germline, CDR1 is LNHDA, CDR2 SQIVND (reference sequence). The J segment lost 4 bases and the V segment lost 5 bases, leaving 7 bases of the junction unmatched. The CDR3 length is 15 residues. CDR3 bases: TGTGCCAGTAGTGTTGACAGGGGGCATGGCTATGGCTACACCTTC. Its translation: CASSVDRGHGYGYTF.

This sequence joins TRBV3-1 (or the pseudogene TRBV3-2) and TRBJ2-4; 11 positions agree with TRBD2. Germline trimming cut 1 base from V and 7 bases from J; bases unmatched to any gene: 6. Germline V lookup: CDR1 LGHDT, CDR2 YNNKEL (reference sequence). The CDR3 extends over 16 amino acids. The CDR3 DNA follows: TGTGCCAGCAGCCAAGTAGCGGGAGGGCCGGGGAACATTCAGTACTTC. Translation: CASSQVAGGPGNIQYF.

Here the CDR3 DNA reads TGTGCCAGCAGCTTGGAGGTTTCGCTGAGGGTGTCGGGGGCCAACGTCCTGACTTTC. This gives the protein CASSLEVSLRVSGANVLTF. V gene TRBV5-5 combines with J gene TRBJ2-6; D perhaps matches TRBD2 (5 bases). V was trimmed by 0 bases and J by 4 bases, leaving 20 bases between them. CDR1 SGHKS and CDR2 YYEKEE come from the germline V gene (reference sequence). The CDR3 has 19 amino acids. The variable domain in full, completed from reference TRBV5-5 and TRBJ2-6, reads DAGVTQSPTHLIKTRGQQVTLRCSPISGHKSVSWYQQVLGQGPQFIFQYYEKEERGRGNFPDRFSARQFPNYSSELNVNALLLGDSALYLCASSLEVSLRVSGANVLTFGAGSRLTVL.

The chain links TRBV2 to TRBJ1-1; TRBD1 might be the D (5 bases). CDR1 and CDR2 (germline): SNHLY, FYNNEI. V was trimmed by 8 bases and J by 2 bases, leaving 12 bases between them. CDR3 length equals 13 residues. The CDR3 sequence is CASLTETNTEAFF. As DNA, the CDR3 is TGTGCCAGCCTGACAGAGACTAACACTGAAGCTTTCTTT.

In its sample, this clone was seen once. The rearrangement joins TRBV27 to TRBJ2-3, with 8 positions matching TRBD1. The CDR3 totals 16 residues. V lost 5 bases, J lost 2 bases, and 9 bases stayed unmatched. Germline CDR1 reads MNHEY; CDR2 reads SMNVEV (reference sequence). The CDR3 DNA is TGTGCCAGCAGTCCCACGAGGACAGGGTCCACAGATACGCAGTATTTT. It yields the protein CASSPTRTGSTDTQYF.

The chain combines TRBV7-9 with TRBJ2-2; D remains unclear. There are 13 residues in the CDR3. Germline V gives CDR1 SEHNR, CDR2 FQNEAQ (reference sequence). The V gene lost 6 bases and the J gene lost 4 bases, with 9 bases spanning the gap. This CDR3 is CASRVQVTGELFF. As DNA, the CDR3 is TGTGCCAGCAGGGTTCAGGTCACCGGGGAGCTGTTTTTT.

CDR3 residues: CASSLRMEAGELFF. CDR3 DNA sequence: TGTGCCAGCAGCTTAAGGATGGAGGCCGGGGAGCTGTTTTTT. The J gene is TRBJ2-2, the V gene TRBV11-2; weak D call: TRBD2 (5 bases). The CDR3 has 14 residues. Trimming left V 2 bases short and J 6 bases short, with 10 bases between. Germline V gives CDR1 SGHAT, CDR2 FQNNGV. Complete variable domain (other parts from reference TRBV11-2 and TRBJ2-2): EAGVAQSPRYKIIEKRQSVAFWCNPISGHATLYWYQQILGQGPKLLIQFQNNGVVDDSQLPKDRFSAERLKGVDSTLKIQPAKLEDSAVYLCASSLRMEAGELFFGEGSRLTVL.

In nucleotides, the CDR3 is TGTGCCTGGAGTCCCCAGCGGTACAATGAGCAGTTCTTC. Its translation is CAWSPQRYNEQFF. The genes are TRBV30 and TRBJ2-1; the D gene is possibly TRBD2 (5 bases). Germline values: CDR1 GTSNPN, CDR2 SVGIG (reference sequence). Trimming removed 2 bases from V and 4 bases from J, with 9 bases in between. This CDR3 comprises 13 residues.

In nucleotides, the CDR3 is TGTGCCAGCACCCCGGGACAGGGAATGATAGGTACTGAAGCTTTCTTT. This translates into CASTPGQGMIGTEAFF. The chain joins TRBV28 to TRBJ1-1; 9 bases match TRBD1. The CDR3 is 16 amino acids. V lost 7 bases and J lost 5; bases outside the gene matches: 14. Germline V gene data show CDR1 as MDHEN and CDR2 as SYDVKM. The variable domain in full, with the rest retrieved from reference TRBV28 and TRBJ1-1, is DVKVTQSSRYLVKRTGEKVFLECVQDMDHENMFWYRQDPGLGLRLIYFSYDVKMKEKGDIPEGYSVSREKKERFSLILESASTNQTSMYLCASTPGQGMIGTEAFFGQGTRLTVV.

This rearrangement joins TRBV6-5 to TRBJ2-6; D is undetermined. Germline values: CDR1 MNHEY, CDR2 SVGAGI. The CDR3 contains 16 residues. Trimming left V 0 bases short and J 0 bases short, with 6 bases between. CDR3 coding DNA: TGTGCCAGCAGTTACTCAAAGAGCTCTGGGGCCAACGTCCTGACTTTC. Its protein is CASSYSKSSGANVLTF.

V usage is TRBV28 and J usage is TRBJ1-2, with TRBD1 as a possible D gene (5 bases). V lost 3 bases to trimming and J lost 5 bases, with 16 bases between them. The CDR3 is made up of 15 amino acids. The germline CDR1 and CDR2 sequences are MDHEN and SYDVKM. CDR3 DNA: TGTGCCAGCAGTTTGATTGGGGCCCGGGCGTATGGCTACACCTTC. Translation gives CASSLIGARAYGYTF.

The chain couples TRBV9 to TRBJ1-4; D is possibly TRBD1 (6 bases). V was cut by 3 bases and J by 0 bases, with 12 bases left in between. The CDR3 has 16 amino acids. The germline V gene has CDR1 SGDLS and CDR2 YYNGEE. CDR3 amino acids: CASSATGTATNEKLFF. CDR3 nucleotides: TGTGCCAGCAGCGCAACAGGGACGGCAACTAATGAAAAACTGTTTTTT.

In this sample, this clone turned up a few times. V usage is TRBV7-9 and J usage is TRBJ2-5, with D possibly being TRBD2 (6 bases). The CDR3 runs 15 residues. Germline values: CDR1 SEHNR, CDR2 FQNEAQ (reference sequence). Trimming left V 3 bases short and J 3 bases short, with 14 bases between. The chain's CDR3 is CASSFDGGNKETQYF. As DNA, the CDR3 is TGTGCCAGCAGCTTCGACGGCGGGAATAAAGAGACCCAGTACTTC.

The chain links TRBV9 to TRBJ2-7; TRBD2 matches at 9 bases. This CDR3 region has 15 residues. Germline V gene sequence: CDR1 SGDLS, CDR2 YYNGEE. The V gene end was trimmed by 0 bases and the J gene end by 7 bases; junction bases not matched to a gene: 8. The CDR3 loop is CASSVDSGRWLEQYF. DNA of the CDR3: TGTGCCAGCAGCGTAGATAGCGGGAGATGGTTGGAGCAGTACTTC. Full variable domain (remainder filled in from reference TRBV9 and TRBJ2-7): DSGVTQTPKHLITATGQRVTLRCSPRSGDLSVYWYQQSLDQGLQFLIQYYNGEERAKGNILERFSAQQFPDLHSELNLSSLELGDSALYFCASSVDSGRWLEQYFGPGTRLTVT.

CDR3 sequence reads: CASSPTGGNEKLFF. In DNA form, the CDR3 reads TGTGCCAGCAGCCCCACCGGAGGGAATGAAAAACTGTTTTTT. The rearrangement uses TRBV5-6 and TRBJ1-4; D remains ambiguous. The CDR3 spans 14 residues. V was cut by 4 bases and J by 5 bases, with 12 bases left in between. CDR1 is SGHDT, CDR2 YYEEEE, per germline. The variable domain in full, completed from reference TRBV5-6 and TRBJ1-4, reads DAGVTQSPTHLIKTRGQQVTLRCSPKSGHDTVSWYQQALGQGPQFIFQYYEEEERQRGNFPDRFSGHQFPNYSSELNVNALLLGDSALYLCASSPTGGNEKLFFGSGTQLSVL.

V gene TRBV19 combines with J gene TRBJ2-3, with D possibly TRBD1 on 6 matching bases. Germline V gene sequence: CDR1 LNHDA, CDR2 SQIVND (reference sequence). CDR3 length equals 13 residues. Trimming took off 8 bases at V and 2 bases at J, with 11 bases between the two ends. The CDR3 region is CASLSGVTDTQYF. In DNA form, the CDR3 reads TGTGCCAGTCTTTCAGGGGTCACAGATACGCAGTATTTT.

This rearrangement joins TRBV10-3 to TRBJ2-2; 10 bases agree with TRBD2. This CDR3 comprises 16 residues. Germline V gene sequence: CDR1 ENHRY, CDR2 SYGVKD. V lost 7 bases, J lost 0 bases, and 5 bases stayed unmatched. CDR3 DNA sequence: TGTGCCATCAAGCCTAGCGGGAGTACGAACACCGGGGAGCTGTTTTTT. It is translated as CAIKPSGSTNTGELFF.